These 31 T cell receptor beta chains were sequenced from one sample in a study of T cell changes during pregnancy in multiple sclerosis. Method: immunoSEQ multiplex PCR; TCRdb's copy keeps in-frame clones and lacks some. Among tens of thousands of clones listed, 92% were seen once. Specimen: peripheral blood, collected in the second trimester of pregnancy. These receptors were taken from a female donor in good health, enrolled as a control in a pregnancy study.

This sequence joins TRBV30 and TRBJ1-5; D unresolved. The germline CDR1 and CDR2 sequences are GTSNPN and SVGIG (reference sequence). CDR3 length: 13 residues. Trimming removed 3 bases from V and 5 bases from J, with 11 bases in between. Here the CDR3 reads CAWSPGGDQPQHF. The CDR3, as DNA: TGTGCCTGGAGCCCCGGCGGGGATCAGCCCCAGCATTTT.

The chain combines TRBV7-2 with TRBJ1-3; D remains unclear. V was pared by 3 bases and J by 2 bases, with 8 bases between. The CDR3 contains 14 residues. Per the germline V gene, CDR1 is SGHTA and CDR2 is FQGNSA. CDR3 nucleotides: TGTGCCAGCAGCTTCGGTTCTACTGGAAACACCATATATTTT. Translating it yields CASSFGSTGNTIYF.

The chain employs TRBV11-2 and TRBJ1-1, with 8 positions matching TRBD1. The CDR3 spans 15 residues. Germline assignment: CDR1 SGHAT and CDR2 FQNNGV. Trimming removed 5 bases from V and 7 bases from J; junction bases left unmatched: 12. The CDR3 loop is CASSPRQGSRGEAFF. The DNA of the CDR3 is TGTGCCAGCAGCCCGAGACAGGGGAGTAGGGGTGAAGCTTTCTTT.

This chain links TRBV7-2 with TRBJ2-1, with 9 bases matching TRBD2. CDR1 and CDR2 (germline): SGHTA, FQGNSA. Germline trimming cut 4 bases from V and 5 bases from J; bases unmatched to any gene: 15. The CDR3 has 18 amino acids. DNA of the CDR3: TGTGCCAGCAGCTCTCCCAAGGGGCGGGGGGGCGTCAACAATGAGCAGTTCTTC. The encoded protein is CASSSPKGRGGVNNEQFF.

The V gene is TRBV7-3, the J gene TRBJ2-1; D call uncertain. Germline-derived CDR1 and CDR2 are SGHTA and FQGTGA. Trimming cost V 6 bases and J 2 bases, with 14 bases left between them. This CDR3 has 15 residues. This CDR3 is CASSRTTTTYNEQFF. The CDR3, as DNA: TGTGCCAGCAGTCGAACTACGACCACCTACAATGAGCAGTTCTTC.

V usage is TRBV6-6 and J usage is TRBJ1-5; D uncertain. The germline gives CDR1 MNHNY, CDR2 SVGAGI (reference sequence). The CDR3 has 14 amino acids. Trimming shortened V by 4 bases and J by 15 bases, and 22 bases separated the two germline ends. The CDR3 DNA sequence: TGTGCCAGCAGTTTCCCGACCCTCAACGGAGTGTGGCATTTT. Its translation is CASSFPTLNGVWHF.

The chain is built from TRBV18 and TRBJ2-7, with D perhaps matching TRBD1 (6 bases). This CDR3 is 15 amino acids long. Germline CDR1 is KGHSH and CDR2 is LQKENI. The V and J ends lost 2 bases and 6 bases respectively, with 17 bases between them. The CDR3 DNA reads as TGTGCCAGCTCACCATCGGACAGACCTACAACCGAGCAGTACTTC. It translates to CASSPSDRPTTEQYF.

This clone was detected only once. This chain links TRBV29-1 with TRBJ2-5, with TRBD2 matching over 7 bases. Germline V gives CDR1 SQVTM, CDR2 ANQGSEA. CDR3 length: 12 residues. Trimming took 4 bases from V and 5 from J; bases not matched to a gene: 4. The CDR3 is CSVGWGGETQYF. DNA of the CDR3: TGCAGCGTTGGGTGGGGGGGGGAGACCCAGTACTTC.

The chain combines TRBV6-4 with TRBJ2-1, with 11 bases that match TRBD2. V gave up 6 bases and J gave up 6 bases; unmatched junction bases: 4. Germline V lookup: CDR1 MRHNA, CDR2 SNTAGT. The CDR3 totals 14 residues. The CDR3 here is CASSHSGRGNEQFF. The CDR3 nucleotides are TGTGCCAGCAGCCATAGCGGGAGGGGCAATGAGCAGTTCTTC.

The rearrangement uses TRBV6-1 and TRBJ2-3; the D gene is possibly TRBD2 (5 bases). Trimming removed 7 bases at V and 2 bases at J, with 7 bases between. CDR1 and CDR2 (germline): MNHNS, SASEGT. CDR3 size: 12 residues. Here the CDR3 DNA reads TGTGCCAGCACGGGGTCCACAGATACGCAGTATTTT. This translates into CASTGSTDTQYF.

V gene TRBV28 combines with J gene TRBJ2-5, with 7 nucleotides matching TRBD1. V lost 4 bases and J lost 6; bases outside the gene matches: 8. The germline CDR1 and CDR2 sequences are MDHEN and SYDVKM. The CDR3 is made up of 14 amino acids. CDR3 in amino acids: CASSSFDREQTQYF. The CDR3, as DNA: TGTGCCAGCAGTTCCTTCGACAGGGAACAGACCCAGTACTTC.

This rearrangement joins TRBV7-2 to TRBJ2-7; the D gene is possibly TRBD2 (6 bases). The germline V and J ends were trimmed by 6 bases and 7 bases, with 19 bases remaining between them. The CDR3 runs 14 residues. Germline values: CDR1 SGHTA, CDR2 FQGNSA. In DNA, the CDR3 is TGTGCCAGCAGATCCGATGGAGGGGTCGGGGAGCAGTACTTC. Translating gives CASRSDGGVGEQYF.

The chain couples TRBV7-8 to TRBJ1-1; 8 bases agree with TRBD1. V gave up 6 bases and J gave up 1 base; unmatched junction bases: 10. The CDR3 is 16 residues long. Germline values: CDR1 SGHVS, CDR2 FQNEAQ. CDR3 sequence: CASRQDRVQGNTEAFF. In DNA form, the CDR3 reads TGTGCCAGCAGACAGGACAGGGTCCAGGGGAACACTGAAGCTTTCTTT.

This clone was picked up a small number of times. The rearrangement joins TRBV7-9 to TRBJ2-7; TRBD2 matches 9 bases. The junction had 10 bases not matched to a gene; V was cut back by 5 bases and J by 2 bases. The CDR3 extends over 16 amino acids. CDR1 and CDR2 from the germline V gene are SEHNR and FQNEAQ (reference sequence). This CDR3 reads CASSAAGGPSPYEQYF. As DNA, the CDR3 is TGTGCCAGCAGCGCGGCGGGGGGGCCGTCCCCCTACGAGCAGTACTTC.

The chain recombines TRBV18 with TRBJ2-3; 10 nucleotides line up with TRBD1. J lost 3 bases, V lost 3 bases, and 0 bases had no gene match. The germline V gene encodes CDR1 KGHSH and CDR2 LQKENI. This CDR3 region has 14 residues. The CDR3 loop is CASSPGQGTDTQYF. Written as DNA, the CDR3 is TGTGCCAGCTCACCGGGACAGGGGACAGATACGCAGTATTTT.

This clone was seen once. The genes are TRBV6-6 and TRBJ2-7; possible D gene TRBD2, 5 bases. V lost 8 bases and J 3 bases, leaving 11 bases between the germline ends. Germline assignment: CDR1 MNHNY and CDR2 SVGAGI (reference sequence). The CDR3 is 12 residues long. The chain's CDR3 is CASGVTSYEQYF. In DNA, the CDR3 is TGTGCCAGCGGCGTCACTAGCTACGAGCAGTACTTC.

The table lists this clone with a count of one. The chain employs TRBV4-2 and TRBJ1-6, with TRBD1 matching over 7 bases. CDR1 and CDR2 (germline): LGHNA, YNFKEQ. Germline trimming cut 4 bases from V and 14 bases from J; bases unmatched to any gene: 17. The CDR3 totals 16 residues. The CDR3 coding sequence is TGTGCCAGCAGCCTCAACCTACAGGGGTTTTCGGGAACCCTCCACTTT. Translation: CASSLNLQGFSGTLHF.

The chain is built from TRBV11-2 and TRBJ2-1; the D gene is possibly TRBD2 (7 bases). Germline-derived CDR1 and CDR2 are SGHAT and FQNNGV. The length of the CDR3 is 18 residues. Trimming shortened V by 4 bases and J by 5 bases, and 24 bases separated the two germline ends. The CDR3 spells CASSSLRAGAPGDNEQFF. The CDR3 coding sequence is TGTGCCAGCAGCTCCCTCCGGGCGGGGGCCCCGGGGGACAATGAGCAGTTCTTC.

For this clone: One end of the junction is discordant with germline, which a read error may explain. This chain connects TRBV9 to TRBJ2-5, with 11 bases lining up with TRBD2. Looked up from germline, CDR1 is SGDLS and CDR2 is YYNGEE. This CDR3 has 13 residues. DNA for the CDR3: TGTGCCAGTAGCGGGGGGGAATTTGAGACCCAGTACTTC. Translating gives CASSGGEFETQYF.

The chain uses TRBV6-6 and TRBJ2-2; TRBD1 matches at 8 bases. CDR3 length equals 16 residues. Per the germline V gene, CDR1 is MNHNY and CDR2 is SVGAGI (reference sequence). Trimming cost V 5 bases and J 1 base; bases outside gene matches: 6. CDR3 residues: CASSTDRAGNTGELFF. The DNA for the CDR3 is TGTGCCAGCAGTACGGACAGGGCCGGGAACACCGGGGAGCTGTTTTTT.

The rearrangement links TRBV7-2 to TRBJ2-1; 8 bases map to TRBD1. The CDR3 spans 16 residues. CDR1 and CDR2 (germline): SGHTA, FQGNSA. V lost 2 bases to trimming and J lost 5 bases; unmatched junction nucleotides: 8. The CDR3 loop is CASSLTGGYGHNEQFF. CDR3 DNA sequence: TGTGCCAGCAGCTTAACAGGGGGATATGGTCACAATGAGCAGTTCTTC.

V and J are TRBV30 and TRBJ2-3; D is undetermined. The germline gives CDR1 GTSNPN, CDR2 SVGIG (reference sequence). The CDR3 totals 13 residues. The V end was cut by 0 bases, the J end by 3 bases, with 7 bases between. CDR3 coding DNA: TGTGCCTGGAGTGTAGACTGGACAGATACGCAGTATTTT. Its protein product is CAWSVDWTDTQYF.

The rearrangement links TRBV10-3 to TRBJ2-7, with 10 bases matching TRBD2. The CDR3 is 14 amino acids. Unmatched junction bases numbered 7, after V lost 6 bases and J lost 5 bases. Germline V lookup: CDR1 ENHRY, CDR2 SYGVKD. The CDR3 coding sequence is TGTGCCATCAGCGACTGGACTAGCGGCCACGAGCAGTACTTC. Translation gives CAISDWTSGHEQYF.

The rearrangement joins TRBV10-2 to TRBJ1-6; D is unclear. The CDR3 extends over 14 amino acids. Germline V gene lookup returns CDR1 WSHSY and CDR2 SAAADI. V dropped 5 bases and J dropped 8 bases, with 13 bases sitting between them. The CDR3 DNA is TGCGCCAGCAGTCTGGACTCCTCAGATTCACCCCTCCACTTT. It yields the protein CASSLDSSDSPLHF.

The chain recombines TRBV7-2 with TRBJ2-7; 8 bases fit TRBD1. This CDR3 has 15 residues. V shed 4 bases, J shed 3 bases, and the junction held 8 bases outside the gene matches. The germline V gene has CDR1 SGHTA and CDR2 FQGNSA. CDR3 sequence reads: CASSSPDRADYEQYF. The CDR3 DNA follows: TGTGCCAGCAGCTCACCGGACAGGGCCGACTACGAGCAGTACTTC. The variable domain in full, with the rest retrieved from reference TRBV7-2 and TRBJ2-7, is GAGVSQSPSNKVTEKGKDVELRCDPISGHTALYWYRQSLGQGLEFLIYFQGNSAPDKSGLPSDRFSAERTGGSVSTLTIQRTQQEDSAVYLCASSSPDRADYEQYFGPGTRLTVT.

This chain joins TRBV4-2 and TRBJ2-5, with TRBD2 matching over 7 bases. This CDR3 has 17 residues. Per the germline V gene, CDR1 is LGHNA and CDR2 is YNFKEQ. The V and J ends lost 0 bases and 5 bases, in that order; junction bases with no gene match: 12. CDR3 DNA: TGTGCCAGCAGCCAAGACCGGCGGGGGACGCAGAAGGAGACCCAGTACTTC. Amino acids: CASSQDRRGTQKETQYF.

CDR3 in DNA: TGTGCCAGCAGTTACGAAGCGGGATCAACCTACGAGCAGTACTTC. Protein product: CASSYEAGSTYEQYF. The chain combines TRBV27 with TRBJ2-7, with 7 bases fitting TRBD2. Trimming removed 4 bases from V and 2 bases from J; junction bases left unmatched: 8. The CDR3 totals 15 residues. Germline loops: CDR1 MNHEY, CDR2 SMNVEV (reference sequence).

The genes are TRBV6-5 and TRBJ2-4, with D hard to call. The ends were cut back, 0 bases at V and 7 bases at J, with 10 bases in the middle. CDR3 size: 14 residues. Germline CDR1 and CDR2: MNHEY and SVGAGI. CDR3 nucleotide sequence: TGTGCCAGCAGTTACTCTTTCACCGGGAACATTCAGTACTTC. Translation gives CASSYSFTGNIQYF.

The chain employs TRBV6-1 and TRBJ1-2; tentative D call: TRBD1 (6 bases). CDR1 and CDR2 (germline): MNHNS, SASEGT. The CDR3 consists of 14 residues. The ends were cut back, 8 bases at V and 6 bases at J, with 19 bases in the middle. The CDR3 reads CASPRPGGGDGYTF. The CDR3 DNA is TGTGCCAGCCCCCGGCCGGGGGGCGGAGATGGCTACACCTTC.

The sample holds one count of this clone. The chain couples TRBV5-1 to TRBJ2-7; D is perhaps TRBD1 (6 bases). The V gene lost 5 bases and the J gene lost 0 bases, with 9 bases spanning the gap. Looked up from germline, CDR1 is SGHRS and CDR2 is YFSETQ. The CDR3 contains 13 residues. This chain's CDR3 is CASSWDTSYEQYF. The CDR3 DNA reads as TGCGCCAGCAGTTGGGACACCTCCTACGAGCAGTACTTC.

This clone was detected once. The chain is built from TRBV28 and TRBJ1-5; 8 bases are a match to TRBD1. V shed 4 bases and J 4 bases; nucleotides not matched to a gene: 12. The CDR3 runs 17 residues. The germline gives CDR1 MDHEN, CDR2 SYDVKM. This chain's CDR3 is CASSSSTTGGRNQPQHF. CDR3 bases: TGTGCCAGCAGTTCCTCTACCACAGGGGGTAGAAATCAGCCCCAGCATTTT.